Each of the 25 T cell receptor beta chains below was sequenced from the same sample in a study of shared clonotypes between healthy human individuals. Assay: immunoSEQ multiplex PCR; the TCRdb copy retains only in-frame clones and omits some. Altogether roughly 480,000 clones are present, 70% to 80% being singletons, with the ten largest covering approximately 12%. Sequenced sample: PBMCs. These receptors came from a woman aged 40 to 50 in good health. Some clones in this sample may be carry-over from other donors' samples.

The chain is built from TRBV30 and TRBJ1-2; 9 bases match TRBD1. Germline lookup yields CDR1 GTSNPN and CDR2 SVGIG (reference sequence). The CDR3 is 16 amino acids. V was clipped by 1 base and J by 6 bases; unmatched bases: 12. In DNA, the CDR3 is TGTGCCTGGAGTGAGGAAGGGACAGGGAGAAGGAATGGCTACACCTTC. Encoded protein: CAWSEEGTGRRNGYTF.

V is TRBV10-3 and J is TRBJ2-5, with 9 bases lining up with TRBD1. This CDR3 has 14 residues. The germline gives CDR1 ENHRY, CDR2 SYGVKD. V lost 6 bases to trimming and J lost 2 bases; unmatched junction nucleotides: 4. Written as DNA, the CDR3 is TGTGCCATCAGAGTAGGACAGGGGCAAGAGACCCAGTACTTC. Translated, it gives CAIRVGQGQETQYF.

V and J are TRBV4-3 and TRBJ2-2, with 15 bases lining up with TRBD2. Per germline, CDR1 LGHNA and CDR2 YSLEER. The CDR3 consists of 18 residues. J gave up 6 bases and V 3 bases, and 8 bases lay outside the gene matches. The CDR3 sequence is CASSHRVGLAGGSGELFF. CDR3 bases: TGCGCCAGCAGCCATAGAGTGGGACTAGCGGGAGGTTCCGGGGAGCTGTTTTTT.

This clone was observed a single time. CDR3 protein: CASSVRTGSTGTSTDTQYF. CDR3 sequence (DNA): TGCGCCAGCAGCGTAAGGACAGGGTCCACGGGGACTAGCACAGATACGCAGTATTTT. This chain links TRBV5-1 with TRBJ2-3; 8 nucleotides agree with TRBD1. Germline V gene lookup returns CDR1 SGHRS and CDR2 YFSETQ. There are 19 residues in the CDR3. After removal of 4 bases from V and 0 bases from J, the junction contained 16 bases not matched to a gene.

V and J are TRBV5-1 and TRBJ1-2; the D gene is possibly TRBD1 (5 bases). CDR3 length: 14 amino acids. V lost 4 bases, J lost 2 bases, and 12 bases lay in between. Germline loops: CDR1 SGHRS, CDR2 YFSETQ. The CDR3 region is CASSPGPMNYGYTF. The CDR3 region has the DNA TGCGCCAGCAGCCCGGGACCGATGAACTATGGCTACACCTTC.

The genes are TRBV11-2 and TRBJ2-1; 10 nucleotides agree with TRBD1. Unmatched junction bases numbered 9, after V lost 6 bases and J lost 4 bases. There are 16 residues in the CDR3. Germline CDR1 SGHAT, CDR2 FQNNGV. The chain's CDR3 is CASRVLTGGAYNEQFF. CDR3 DNA sequence: TGTGCCAGCAGGGTACTGACAGGGGGCGCTTACAATGAGCAGTTCTTC.

The chain combines TRBV5-1 with TRBJ2-5; 10 nucleotides agree with TRBD1. Germline V lookup: CDR1 SGHRS, CDR2 YFSETQ. The length of the CDR3 is 15 residues. The junction had 12 bases not matched to a gene; V was cut back by 2 bases and J by 11 bases. CDR3 nucleotides: TGCGCCAGCAGCTTTACCGGGACAGGGGAAGGAGAGCAGTACTTC. Translating gives CASSFTGTGEGEQYF.

The table lists this clone with many counts. The CDR3 spells CASSQWVGPGRGGYTF. As DNA, the CDR3 is TGCGCCAGCAGCCAGTGGGTGGGCCCGGGTCGTGGCGGCTACACCTTC. The J gene is TRBJ1-2, the V gene TRBV4-3; D not resolved. V was clipped by 3 bases and J by 8 bases, with 22 bases between them. The CDR3 has 16 amino acids. Germline CDR1 LGHNA, CDR2 YSLEER.

The V and J genes are TRBV9 and TRBJ2-2; 9 bases fit TRBD2. Germline CDR1 reads SGDLS; CDR2 reads YYNGEE. The V and J ends lost 4 bases and 4 bases, in that order; junction bases with no gene match: 8. There are 16 residues in the CDR3. The CDR3 nucleotides are TGTGCCAGCAGCCCGGCCGGGACTAGCCGCACCGGGGAGCTGTTTTTT. Translation: CASSPAGTSRTGELFF.

The chain carries TRBV9 and TRBJ2-5; D is ambiguous. CDR3 length: 12 residues. Germline V lookup: CDR1 SGDLS, CDR2 YYNGEE. Trimming took 4 bases from V and 7 from J, leaving 11 bases between them. The CDR3 region has the DNA TGTGCCAGCAGCTCCACCGAGACGACCCAGTACTTC. Residues: CASSSTETTQYF.

There are many counts of this clone. The chain has TRBV10-2 and TRBJ2-1; D not certain. CDR1 is WSHSY and CDR2 is SAAADI in the germline V gene. This CDR3 spans 12 amino acids. V shed 3 bases and J shed 10 bases, with 10 bases lying between them. CDR3 amino acids: CASSDMWTEQFF. The CDR3 region has the DNA TGCGCCAGCAGTGATATGTGGACCGAGCAGTTCTTC.

The rearrangement links TRBV2 to TRBJ2-7, with 9 bases aligning to TRBD2. Germline lookup yields CDR1 SNHLY and CDR2 FYNNEI. CDR3 length: 14 amino acids. V lost 7 bases to trimming and J lost 0 bases; unmatched junction nucleotides: 4. CDR3 bases: TGTGCCAGCACCCGACTAGCGGCCTCCTACGAGCAGTACTTC. This translates into CASTRLAASYEQYF.

The gene calls are TRBV29-1 and TRBJ2-5, with TRBD1 matching over 8 bases. The CDR3 has 13 amino acids. Germline loops: CDR1 SQVTM, CDR2 ANQGSEA. Trimming at V came to 6 bases and at J to 1 base, leaving 4 bases not matched to a gene. CDR3 DNA sequence: TGCAGCGTGACAGGGGTCCTCCAAGAGACCCAGTACTTC. Translating it yields CSVTGVLQETQYF.

On this clone: This clone may be a read error of a much larger clone one base away. Additional DNA sequences in this sample encode the identical CDR3. The V call is TRBV28, the J call TRBJ2-3, with no clear D. This CDR3 has 12 residues. The germline V gene encodes CDR1 MDHEN and CDR2 SYDVKM. Trimming removed 5 bases at V and 0 bases at J, with 3 bases between. The CDR3 DNA follows: TGTGCCAGCAGTCTTAGCACAGATACGCAGTATTTT. This translates into CASSLSTDTQYF.

CDR3 nucleotide sequence: TGTGCCAGCAGTGACGGAAACAGGGGGCGCGGAGAGACCCAGTACTTC. Translation: CASSDGNRGRGETQYF. This sequence joins TRBV6-1 and TRBJ2-5, with 9 nucleotides matching TRBD1. Germline trimming cut 3 bases from V and 4 bases from J; bases unmatched to any gene: 9. Germline lookup yields CDR1 MNHNS and CDR2 SASEGT. The CDR3 is 16 amino acids.

This clone is a singleton in its sample. The CDR3 is CAWSVQGNTQYF. The CDR3 region has the DNA TGTGCCTGGAGTGTACAGGGGAATACGCAGTATTTT. V gene TRBV30 combines with J gene TRBJ2-3, with 7 bases aligning to TRBD1. The CDR3 spans 12 residues. CDR1 and CDR2 (germline): GTSNPN, SVGIG (reference sequence). V shed 0 bases and J 7 bases; nucleotides not matched to a gene: 1.

The J gene is TRBJ2-6, the V gene TRBV5-1; D unclear. Germline assignment: CDR1 SGHRS and CDR2 YFSETQ. Trimming pared 3 bases from V and 0 bases from J, leaving 4 bases between. This CDR3 spans 14 amino acids. CDR3 nucleotides: TGCGCCAGCAGCTCCATCTCTGGGGCCAACGTCCTGACTTTC. Residues: CASSSISGANVLTF.

V gene TRBV27 combines with J gene TRBJ2-7, with D unresolved. Germline V gives CDR1 MNHEY, CDR2 SMNVEV (reference sequence). The CDR3 consists of 13 residues. Trimming stripped 2 bases from V and 7 bases from J, with 12 bases between. The CDR3 bases are TGTGCCAGCAGTTTAGCACGTTTGGGGGAGCAGTACTTC. Protein: CASSLARLGEQYF.

This clone was counted a few times. The chain links TRBV27 to TRBJ2-7, with TRBD2 identical over 15 bases. The CDR3 runs 19 residues. Trimming took 5 bases from V and 3 from J; bases not matched to a gene: 14. Germline V gene data show CDR1 as MNHEY and CDR2 as SMNVEV (reference sequence). The CDR3 here is CASSGSRGLAGGGSYEQYF. Here the CDR3 DNA reads TGTGCCAGCAGTGGCTCGCGGGGACTAGCGGGAGGAGGTAGCTACGAGCAGTACTTC.

The V gene is TRBV19, the J gene TRBJ2-4; 14 nucleotides match TRBD2. Germline V lookup: CDR1 LNHDA, CDR2 SQIVND (reference sequence). J lost 2 bases, V lost 8 bases, and 5 bases had no gene match. The CDR3 covers 16 residues. Written as DNA, the CDR3 is TGTGCCAGTGGCAGGACTAGCGGGAGGTCCAAAAACATTCAGTACTTC. Its protein product is CASGRTSGRSKNIQYF.

This chain connects TRBV19 to TRBJ1-5; 7 bases map to TRBD1. This CDR3 has 16 amino acids. The ends lost 7 bases at V and 0 bases at J; junction bases unmatched: 9. CDR1 is LNHDA and CDR2 is SQIVND in the germline V gene (reference sequence). CDR3 nucleotides: TGTGCCAGTAAAAGAGGGGGCCCCCTTAGCAATCAGCCCCAGCATTTT. This encodes CASKRGGPLSNQPQHF.

This clone came up once. CDR3 DNA sequence: TGTGCCACCAGCAGAGGCGGGACTAGCGGGGCCTACAATGAGCAGTTCTTC. Translating gives CATSRGGTSGAYNEQFF. The rearrangement joins TRBV15 to TRBJ2-1; the match to TRBD2 covers 13 bases. Germline loops: CDR1 LNHNV, CDR2 YYDKDF (reference sequence). The CDR3 spans 17 residues. V trimming: 1 base; J trimming: 2 bases; junction bases outside the gene matches: 2.

V is TRBV19 and J is TRBJ1-3; possible D gene TRBD1, 6 bases. CDR1 is LNHDA and CDR2 is SQIVND in the germline V gene (reference sequence). This CDR3 is 17 amino acids long. V lost 4 bases, J lost 0 bases, and 16 bases lay in between. CDR3 amino acids: CASSRGHGPSSGNTIYF. The DNA for the CDR3 is TGTGCCAGTAGTAGGGGACATGGACCCAGCTCTGGAAACACCATATATTTT.

This clone was seen only a few times. The chain couples TRBV4-1 to TRBJ2-2; 8 bases map to TRBD1. From germline, CDR1 is MGHRA and CDR2 YSYEKL. The junction had 7 bases not matched to a gene; V was cut back by 0 bases and J by 7 bases. The CDR3 has 16 amino acids. Written as DNA, the CDR3 is TGCGCCAGCAGCCAAGAATGGCAGGGGGCAGGCGGGGAGCTGTTTTTT. This sequence encodes CASSQEWQGAGGELFF.

The chain uses TRBV4-3 and TRBJ2-1; 9 nucleotides line up with TRBD2. This CDR3 is 16 amino acids long. The V and J ends lost 0 bases and 7 bases, in that order; junction bases with no gene match: 7. Germline CDR1 and CDR2: LGHNA and YSLEER. The CDR3 spells CASSQDQAGGGNEQFF. The CDR3 DNA is TGCGCCAGCAGCCAAGATCAAGCGGGAGGTGGGAATGAGCAGTTCTTC.